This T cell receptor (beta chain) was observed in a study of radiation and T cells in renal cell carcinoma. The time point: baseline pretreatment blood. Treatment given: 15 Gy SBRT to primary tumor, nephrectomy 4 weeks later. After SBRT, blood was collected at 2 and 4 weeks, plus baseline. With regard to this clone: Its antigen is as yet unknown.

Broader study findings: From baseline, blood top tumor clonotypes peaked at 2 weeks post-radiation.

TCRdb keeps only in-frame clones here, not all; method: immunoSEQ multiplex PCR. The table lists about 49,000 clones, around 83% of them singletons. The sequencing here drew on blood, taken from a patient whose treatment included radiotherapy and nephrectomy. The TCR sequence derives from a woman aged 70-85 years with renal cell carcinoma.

CDR3 DNA: TGTGCCAGCAGTACAGGGGGCACAGATACGCAGTATTTT. It translates to CASSTGGTDTQYF. This chain connects TRBV2 to TRBJ2-3, with 7 positions matching TRBD1. The CDR3 is made up of 13 amino acids. In germline, CDR1 is SNHLY, CDR2 FYNNEI. V lost 5 bases, J lost 1 base, and 0 bases stayed unmatched.